A selection of T cell receptor beta chains follows, all from one sample in a study of OX40 agonist ivuxolimab in advanced cancers. The table came from immunoSEQ multiplex PCR; TCRdb's copy has only in-frame clones and leaves some out. The sample lists 15,000 to 20,000 clones, around 87% occurring once. The specimen was CD4+ or CD8+ T cells sorted from blood, collected in a trial of the OX40 agonist ivuxolimab. All receptors derive from an adult with an advanced solid tumor such as melanoma, head and neck, liver or kidney cancer. Each CDR3 is given with its conserved first and last residue. D genes are given only for firm matches. The size entry is marked missing in some rows and otherwise reads once, few, many or a size class.

>NA|TRBV5-1|TRBJ2-1|NA
CASSLTGSNEQFF
TGCGCCAGCAGCTTAACAGGGAGCAATGAGCAGTTCTTC
>NA|TRBV28|TRBJ2-7|TRBD2
CASSPWGTSGVEQYF
TGTGCCAGCAGTCCCTGGGGGACTAGCGGAGTCGAGCAGTACTTC
>NA|TRBV28|TRBJ2-1|NA
CASSLLTGNYNEQFF
TGTGCCAGCAGTTTATTAACCGGGAACTACAATGAGCAGTTCTTC
>NA|TRBV4-3|TRBJ2-1|TRBD2
CASSQDREGRDEQFF
TGCGCCAGCAGCCAAGACCGGGAGGGCAGGGATGAGCAGTTCTTC
>NA|TRBV5-1|TRBJ1-4|NA
CASTVLGATNEKLFF
TGCGCCAGCACAGTTCTCGGTGCAACTAATGAAAAACTGTTTTTT
>NA|TRBV4-3|TRBJ2-6|TRBD1
CASSRGDRVDSGANVLTF
TGCGCCAGCAGCCGGGGGGACAGGGTAGACTCTGGGGCCAACGTCCTGACTTTC
>NA|TRBV9|TRBJ2-1|TRBD2
CASSARAGGLINEQFF
TGTGCCAGCAGCGCGAGAGCGGGAGGGCTTATCAATGAGCAGTTCTTC
>NA|TRBV28|TRBJ2-3|TRBD1
CASSYTQGVDTQYF
TGTGCCAGCAGCTATACTCAGGGGGTGGATACGCAGTATTTT
>NA|TRBV28|TRBJ1-1|NA
CASSLQSDVLEAFF
TGTGCCAGCAGTTTACAATCCGACGTTCTTGAAGCTTTCTTT
>NA|TRBV5-1|TRBJ2-2|NA
CASREGRRNTGELFF
TGCGCCAGCAGGGAGGGGAGGAGGAACACCGGGGAGCTGTTTTTT
>NA|TRBV27|TRBJ2-3|NA
CASSLGGASTDTQYF
TGTGCCAGCAGTTTAGGCGGTGCTAGCACAGATACGCAGTATTTT
>NA|TRBV27|TRBJ2-7|NA
CASSPLLTGEGFYEQYF
TGTGCCAGCAGTCCCCTCCTCACAGGCGAGGGTTTCTACGAGCAGTACTTC
>NA|TRBV28|TRBJ2-7|NA
CASSSRWINSYEQYF
TGTGCCAGCAGTTCTCGTTGGATAAACTCCTACGAGCAGTACTTC
>NA|TRBV7-9|TRBJ2-5|TRBD1
CASSSATGGPETQYF
TGTGCCAGCAGCTCCGCAACAGGGGGCCCGGAGACCCAGTACTTC
>few|TRBV19|TRBJ1-1|NA
CASSIQGPNTEAFF
TGTGCCAGTAGTATACAGGGGCCAAACACTGAAGCTTTCTTT
>NA|TRBV27|TRBJ2-3|TRBD2
CASSLLAGAPRADTQYF
TGTGCCAGCAGTTTACTAGCGGGAGCCCCTAGGGCAGATACGCAGTATTTT
>NA|TRBV7-9|TRBJ2-1|TRBD2
CASSLAGLAGEQLYNEQFF
TGTGCCAGCAGCTTAGCAGGACTAGCGGGAGAGCAGTTGTACAATGAGCAGTTCTTC
>few|TRBV19|TRBJ1-2|NA
CASSTTPDGNYGYTF
TGTGCCAGTAGTACGACCCCAGACGGTAACTATGGCTACACCTTC
>medium-sized|TRBV4-2|TRBJ2-5|TRBD2
CASSPGTSGDQETQYF
TGTGCCAGCAGCCCTGGGACTAGCGGGGATCAAGAGACCCAGTACTTC
>NA|TRBV5-1|TRBJ2-2|TRBD2
CASSPLAGDTGELFF
TGCGCCAGCAGCCCGCTAGCGGGGGACACCGGGGAGCTGTTTTTT
>medium-sized|TRBV4-2|TRBJ1-2|TRBD1
CASSQDRDRGPGYTF
TGTGCCAGCAGCCAAGATCGGGACAGGGGGCCTGGCTACACCTTC
>NA|TRBV4-2|TRBJ1-2|NA
CASSTSGTRYGYTF
TGTGCCAGCAGCACCTCCGGGACACGATATGGCTACACCTTC
>NA|TRBV7-2|TRBJ2-7|TRBD2
CASSQGLAGVLEQYF
TGTGCCAGCAGCCAGGGACTAGCGGGAGTTCTCGAGCAGTACTTC
>NA|TRBV4-2|TRBJ2-7|NA
CASSQTLRAPLADEQYF
TGTGCCAGCAGCCAAACCCTCCGGGCCCCTCTAGCAGACGAGCAGTACTTC
>NA|TRBV9|TRBJ2-3|TRBD2
CASSPTGRGTDTQYF
TGTGCCAGCAGCCCGACGGGGAGGGGTACAGATACGCAGTATTTT
>NA|TRBV27|TRBJ2-1|NA
CASSLARPNEQFF
TGTGCCAGCAGTTTAGCCCGCCCCAATGAGCAGTTCTTC
>NA|TRBV11-2|TRBJ1-4|NA
CASSLDLGRDKSNEKLFF
TGTGCCAGCAGCTTAGATCTTGGACGGGATAAATCGAATGAAAAACTGTTTTTT
>NA|TRBV5-6|TRBJ1-2|TRBD1
CASSLEAGGLDYGYTF
TGTGCCAGCAGCTTGGAGGCAGGGGGCTTGGACTATGGCTACACCTTC
>NA|TRBV4-2|TRBJ1-1|NA
CASSQDLVNTEAFF
TGTGCCAGCAGCCAAGATCTGGTGAACACTGAAGCTTTCTTT
>NA|TRBV14|TRBJ2-5|NA
CASSGYGALQETQYF
TGTGCCAGCAGCGGGTATGGGGCCTTACAAGAGACCCAGTACTTC
>NA|TRBV4-1|TRBJ2-7|NA
CASSRWGTGYEQYF
TGCGCCAGCAGCCGCTGGGGAACCGGCTACGAGCAGTACTTC
>NA|TRBV27|TRBJ2-3|NA
CASSFGGVDTQYF
TGTGCCAGCAGTTTTGGTGGCGTGGATACGCAGTATTTT
>once|TRBV6-1|TRBJ1-1|TRBD1
CASSPQGGSEAFF
TGTGCCAGCAGTCCACAGGGGGGATCTGAAGCTTTCTTT
>NA|TRBV28|TRBJ1-2|TRBD1
CASSFTGDGYTF
TGTGCCAGCAGTTTCACAGGGGATGGCTACACCTTC
>NA|TRBV5-4|TRBJ2-3|NA
CASSLLQPGSDTQYF
TGTGCCAGCAGCTTGCTCCAGCCAGGGTCAGATACGCAGTATTTT
>NA|TRBV9|TRBJ2-7|NA
CASSVEAIGFYEQYF
TGTGCCAGCAGCGTAGAAGCAATAGGGTTTTACGAGCAGTACTTC
>once|TRBV30|TRBJ2-7|NA
CAWSADPGRSYEQYF
TGTGCCTGGAGTGCAGATCCGGGACGGTCCTACGAGCAGTACTTT
>few|TRBV4-3|TRBJ1-1|NA
CASSPSEVSNTEAFF
TGCGCCAGCAGCCCCTCGGAAGTATCGAACACTGAAGCTTTCTTT